This TCR beta chain appears in the sequencing data of a study of blood T cell repertoires in COVID-19. Whole-study context: Sites across the United States, Italy and Spain contributed samples from acute and convalescent COVID-19. The analysed material was cDNA or gDNA that came from T cells, B-cell-depleted T cells, or PBMCs.

Authors' methods: From reference gene primer amplification, estimates of nucleated cell counts were derived. The assay was immunoSEQ multiplex PCR, and TCRdb's table has in-frame clones only and misses some. The V and J calls and the clone size are those of that table, but D and trimming were determined from the DNA. The profile shows approximately 170,000 clones, approximately 83% of them singletons. Trimming left V 5 bases short and J 5 bases short, with 25 bases between. Germline values: CDR1 SGHVS, CDR2 FQNEAQ. The length of the CDR3 is 17 residues. The TCR was taken from a woman older than 75 with acute or convalescent COVID-19. J is TRBJ2-7 and V is TRBV7-8; D perhaps matches TRBD2 (6 bases). Sample: peripheral blood. This CDR3 reads CASSRGRAGRWPNEQYF. Written as DNA, the CDR3 is TGTGCCAGCAGCCGGGGTCGGGCGGGACGCTGGCCGAACGAGCAGTACTTC.